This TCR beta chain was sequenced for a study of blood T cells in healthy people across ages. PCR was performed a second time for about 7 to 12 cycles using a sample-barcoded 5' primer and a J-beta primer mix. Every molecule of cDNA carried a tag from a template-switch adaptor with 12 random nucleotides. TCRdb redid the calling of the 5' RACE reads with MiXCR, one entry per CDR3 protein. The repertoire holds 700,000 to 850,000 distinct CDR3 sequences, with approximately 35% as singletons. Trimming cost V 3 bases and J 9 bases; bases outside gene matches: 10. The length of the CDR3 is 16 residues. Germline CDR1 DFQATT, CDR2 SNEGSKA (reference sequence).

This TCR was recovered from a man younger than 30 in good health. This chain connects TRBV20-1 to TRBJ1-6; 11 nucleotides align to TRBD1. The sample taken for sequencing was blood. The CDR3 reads CSARGGQGDGGSPLHF. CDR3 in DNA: TGCAGTGCTAGGGGGGGACAGGGGGACGGAGGTTCACCCCTCCACTTT.